This TCR beta chain was captured in a study of brain T cells in children with intractable seizures. The count of this clone is one. Trimming pared 3 bases from V and 5 bases from J, leaving 14 bases between. The CDR3 runs 14 residues. The germline CDR1 and CDR2 sequences are SGHRS and YFSETQ. TCRdb's table, derived via immunoSEQ multiplex PCR, lists solely in-frame clones and lacks some. The repertoire includes 55,000 to 80,000 clones, more than 95% of them detected once, and 0.38% sits in the top ten. The specimen was peripheral blood, collected at surgery. The clonotype comes from a boy under two years old with focal cortical dysplasia and intractable seizures. The rearrangement links TRBV5-1 to TRBJ1-1, with D tentatively TRBD1 (6 bases). The CDR3 DNA sequence: TGCGCCAGCAGCTCGGCTACAGGGTTAACTGAAGCTTTCTTT. Translating it yields CASSSATGLTEAFF.